The 16 T cell receptor beta chains in this list originate from one sample, sequenced in a study of tumor-infiltrating lymphocytes in primary liver carcinoma. Production of TCR beta cDNA used roughly 0.55 ug total RNA together with a constant-region primer. For TCR beta, libraries were produced by three nested multiplex PCR rounds using slightly modified ARM-PCR. For around 10 cycles apiece, the opening two PCR rounds ran with TRBV1-TRBV30 forward primers and a C-beta reverse primer. TCRdb ran MiXCR on the multiplex PCR reads and lists one entry per CDR3 protein. The data contain about 64,000 distinct CDR3 sequences, 71% of them singletons. Co-extracting RNA and DNA was done with roughly 17-34 mg of unsorted bulk tissue as input. The specimen was liver tumor tissue from sampling region 4. As for subset: tumor region T4, right-lateral pole. All receptors come from a man aged 35 to 55 with primary liver carcinoma and hepatitis B virus infection.

In this sample, this clonotype turned up many times. The CDR3 sequence: CAISEPGLAGAITYNEQFF. As DNA, the CDR3 is TGTGCCATCAGTGAGCCGGGACTAGCGGGAGCGATTACCTACAATGAGCAGTTCTTC. The chain joins TRBV10-3 to TRBJ2-1; 14 positions agree with TRBD2. With V trimmed by 2 bases and J by 2 bases, 8 bases remained unmatched. The CDR3 consists of 19 residues. Germline V gene data show CDR1 as ENHRY and CDR2 as SYGVKD.

The V call is TRBV30, the J call TRBJ1-3; D gene unclear. The CDR3 sequence is 13 residues long. Germline lookup yields CDR1 GTSNPN and CDR2 SVGIG (reference sequence). Trimming took 1 base from V and 2 from J, leaving 6 bases between them. As DNA, the CDR3 is TGTGCCTGGAGTGAGTTCCCTGGAAACACCATATATTTT. It encodes CAWSEFPGNTIYF.

Regarding this clonotype: A clone one base away is much larger, so this may be a read error. CDR3 in amino acids: CASSLEPRGVEKLFF. CDR3 DNA: TGTGCCAGCAGCTTAGAGCCGAGAGGGGTTGAAAAACTGTTTTTT. The gene calls are TRBV11-2 and TRBJ1-4; D is perhaps TRBD1 (5 bases). The germline V and J ends were trimmed by 0 bases and 7 bases, with 12 bases remaining between them. Per germline, CDR1 SGHAT and CDR2 FQNNGV. There are 15 residues in the CDR3.

This chain connects TRBV11-2 to TRBJ1-1; tentative D call: TRBD1 (6 bases). This CDR3 contains 16 residues. Germline lookup yields CDR1 SGHAT and CDR2 FQNNGV. V lost 9 bases and J 3 bases, leaving 23 bases between the germline ends. Written as DNA, the CDR3 is TGTGCCAGTAGCCGAGGTAGGGCAGGGGTTTACACTGAAGCTTTCTTT. Its translation is CASSRGRAGVYTEAFF.

The chain links TRBV11-2 to TRBJ2-7; TRBD2 might be the D (5 bases). Trimming stripped 11 bases from V and 2 bases from J, with 25 bases between. The CDR3 contains 16 residues. Germline assignment: CDR1 SGHAT and CDR2 FQNNGV. CDR3 DNA: TGTGCCGGCAAGTCCCATTCCTCCGGGATAGCCTACGAGCAGTACTTC. Translating gives CAGKSHSSGIAYEQYF.

Remarks on this clonotype: The junction departs from germline at one end; a sequencing error may be responsible. J is TRBJ2-3 and V is TRBV20-1; 8 bases fit TRBD2. The CDR3 has 12 residues. Germline loops: CDR1 DFQATT, CDR2 SNEGSKA (reference sequence). CDR3 amino acids: CIATSGTDAQYF. The CDR3 DNA reads as TGCATTGCTACTAGCGGCACAGATGCGCAGTACTTT.

By share, this clonotype counts as medium-sized (0.01 to 0.1%). The chain combines TRBV6-5 with TRBJ1-6, with D hard to call. This CDR3 spans 13 amino acids. V was cut by 4 bases and J by 9 bases, with 10 bases left in between. Germline values: CDR1 MNHEY, CDR2 SVGAGI. The CDR3 loop reads CASSLRAVSPLHF. CDR3 in DNA: TGTGCCAGCAGTTTACGGGCGGTTTCACCCCTCCACTTT.

Worth noting for this clonotype: As the CDR3 is not closed by the conserved phenylalanine or tryptophan, this likely results from a read error. The chain uses TRBV10-3 and TRBJ1-5; no firm D call. Germline loops: CDR1 ENHRY, CDR2 SYGVKD. CDR3 length: 14 amino acids. The CDR3 region is CAMSEYEGDQPQHL. Here the CDR3 DNA reads TGTGCCATGAGTGAGTATGAGGGCGATCAACCCCAGCATCTT.

The chain couples TRBV12-3 or TRBV12-4 to TRBJ1-1; the D gene is possibly TRBD1 (6 bases). The CDR3 is made up of 14 amino acids. The V end was cut by 5 bases, the J end by 6 bases, with 16 bases between. CDR3 region: CASSRRRGPAEAFF. In DNA, the CDR3 is TGTGCCAGCAGTAGACGTCGGGGGCCGGCTGAAGCTTTCTTT.

For this clonotype: A much larger clone differs by one base, so this may be a read error. Since the CDR3 does not end with the conserved phenylalanine or tryptophan, this likely comes from a read error. This chain links TRBV6-5 with TRBJ1-2; no clear D gene. CDR3 length: 13 amino acids. Trimming cost V 9 bases and J 2 bases, with 13 bases left between them. CDR1 is MNHEY and CDR2 is SVGAGI in the germline V gene. The CDR3 loop reads CASRVGVNYGYTS. CDR3 in DNA: TGTGCCAGTAGGGTCGGGGTCAACTATGGCTACACCTCC.

This chain connects TRBV29-1 to TRBJ2-3, with TRBD1 matching 8 bases. The trim removed 4 bases at V and 5 bases at J, leaving 8 bases unmatched. The CDR3 spans 14 residues. From germline, CDR1 is SQVTM and CDR2 ANQGSEA. The CDR3 DNA reads TGCAGCGTTGGGGTGACAGGGGTCCGAGATACGCAGTATTTT. Protein sequence: CSVGVTGVRDTQYF.

For this clonotype: A much bigger clone sits one base away, suggesting this may be a read error. Here the CDR3 reads CVSKIGGSSYNEQFF. The CDR3 bases are TGTGTCAGCAAAATCGGCGGGAGCTCCTACAATGAGCAGTTCTTC. This chain links TRBV11-2 with TRBJ2-1; 7 bases match TRBD2. The CDR3 has 15 residues. The V gene's germline CDR1 is SGHAT and CDR2 FQNNGV.

As regards this clonotype: Its ends do not fully match the called genes, so a read error is possible. The chain is built from TRBV4-2 and TRBJ2-1; 9 bases match TRBD2. The germline CDR1 and CDR2 sequences are LGHNA and YNFKEQ. This CDR3 is 17 amino acids long. The CDR3 region has the DNA TGTGCCAGTAGCCACGAGGTAGCGGGGGCCTCCTACAATGAGCAGTTCTTC. As protein: CASSHEVAGASYNEQFF.

With regard to this clonotype: At one end, the junction sequence differs from germline, possibly due to a read error. The V gene is TRBV7-9, the J gene TRBJ2-5, with D possibly being TRBD1 or TRBD2 (5 bases each). The germline V gene has CDR1 SEHNR and CDR2 FQNEAQ (reference sequence). The CDR3 length is 14 residues. The CDR3 reads CVSNSTAWGETQYF. The CDR3 DNA reads as TGTGTCAGCAACTCGACAGCCTGGGGGGAGACCCAGTACTTC.

Concerning this clonotype: Just one base apart from a much larger clone, this may be a read error. The genes are TRBV28 and TRBJ2-7, with TRBD2 as a possible D gene (5 bases). CDR3 length equals 14 residues. Germline values: CDR1 MDHEN, CDR2 SYDVKM. Here the CDR3 DNA reads TGTGTCAGCAGAAACCGCCACGGGGTTGGCGAGCAGTACTTC. It is translated as CVSRNRHGVGEQYF.

This clonotype was seen ten or more times. This chain connects TRBV6-1 to TRBJ2-3; 10 nucleotides match TRBD2. The CDR3 is 16 amino acids. V lost 1 base to trimming and J lost 3 bases; unmatched junction nucleotides: 4. CDR1 and CDR2 from the germline V gene are MNHNS and SASEGT. The CDR3 protein is CASSEEAGGGTDTQYF. Here the CDR3 DNA reads TGTGCCAGCAGTGAAGAAGCGGGAGGGGGGACAGATACGCAGTATTTT.